One sample yielded the 25 T cell receptor beta chains listed below, sequenced in a study of T cells in Graves' hyperthyroidism and ophthalmopathy. RNA transcripts provided the source from which TCR beta CDR3 regions were amplified. TCR CDR3 regions were first amplified by RT-PCR with HTBI primers. A single record per CDR3 protein comes from TCRdb applying MiXCR to the multiplex PCR reads. This sample has under 400,000 distinct CDR3 sequences, with roughly 13% found just once. The sequencing sample was made of blood. The receptors shown here come from a woman aged 60 to 75 with Graves' hyperthyroidism.

This rearrangement joins TRBV27 to TRBJ1-4; 7 nucleotides match TRBD1. The CDR3 is made up of 19 amino acids. Germline trimming cut 4 bases from V and 2 bases from J; bases unmatched to any gene: 16. CDR1 and CDR2 from the germline V gene are MNHEY and SMNVEV (reference sequence). The CDR3 sequence: CASSSMSLVTDRTNEKLFF. The CDR3 DNA sequence: TGTGCCAGCAGTTCAATGAGCTTAGTGACGGACAGGACTAATGAAAAACTGTTTTTT.

At least ten counts were recorded for this clonotype. This chain joins TRBV20-1 and TRBJ2-3, with 14 bases matching TRBD2. The length of the CDR3 is 15 residues. V dropped 7 bases and J dropped 3; count of bases not matched to a gene: 6. Germline CDR1 DFQATT, CDR2 SNEGSKA (reference sequence). CDR3 amino acids: CSGGGLAGATDTQYF. The CDR3 bases are TGCAGTGGTGGGGGACTAGCGGGAGCTACAGATACGCAGTATTTT.

There are a few counts of this clonotype. This rearrangement joins TRBV29-1 to TRBJ2-5, with D unresolved. Between the trimmed V and J ends, which lost 7 bases and 5 bases, there was a span of 11 bases. CDR3 length equals 11 residues. From germline, CDR1 is SQVTM and CDR2 ANQGSEA. This CDR3 reads CSGKLRETQYF. The DNA for the CDR3 is TGCAGCGGTAAGCTTCGGGAGACCCAGTACTTC.

This clonotype was observed at least ten times. This sequence joins TRBV18 and TRBJ2-7; 9 bases are shared with TRBD2. Germline CDR1 KGHSH, CDR2 LQKENI. Unmatched junction bases numbered 7, after V lost 3 bases and J lost 1 base. There are 16 residues in the CDR3. CDR3 residues: CASSPSGTSPSYEQYF. The CDR3 nucleotides read TGTGCCAGCTCACCTTCCGGGACTAGCCCTTCCTACGAGCAGTACTTC. Variable domain in full (rest from reference TRBV18 and TRBJ2-7): NAGVMQNPRHLVRRRGQEARLRCSPMKGHSHVYWYRQLPEEGLKFMVYLQKENIIDESGMPKERFSAEFPKEGPSILRIQQVVRGDSAAYFCASSPSGTSPSYEQYFGPGTRLTVT.

This chain connects TRBV5-6 to TRBJ2-1; D is possibly TRBD2 (6 bases). This CDR3 is built from 11 residues. Between the trimmed V and J ends, which lost 7 bases and 9 bases, there was a span of 11 bases. CDR1 and CDR2 (germline): SGHDT, YYEEEE. CDR3 in amino acids: CASSSGVEQFF. The CDR3 coding sequence is TGTGCCAGCTCCTCGGGAGTTGAGCAGTTCTTC.

This clonotype appeared many times. The J gene is TRBJ2-2, the V gene TRBV30; no definite D call. From germline, CDR1 is GTSNPN and CDR2 SVGIG (reference sequence). The V gene lost 6 bases and the J gene lost 1 base, with 9 bases spanning the gap. CDR3 length: 13 amino acids. CDR3 region: CACPILNTGELFF. CDR3 nucleotide sequence: TGTGCCTGTCCTATCTTGAACACCGGGGAGCTGTTTTTT.

This clonotype appeared a few times. The chain carries TRBV11-2 and TRBJ2-5; D is perhaps TRBD2 (5 bases). The CDR3 loop spans 17 amino acids. Germline assignment: CDR1 SGHAT and CDR2 FQNNGV. Between the trimmed V and J ends, which lost 5 bases and 3 bases, there was a span of 22 bases. DNA of the CDR3: TGTGCCAGCAGCCTCGGAGAGGGTCGGCGCTACAAAGAGACCCAGTACTTC. It codes for CASSLGEGRRYKETQYF. The full variable domain, rest sourced from reference TRBV11-2 and TRBJ2-5, is EAGVAQSPRYKIIEKRQSVAFWCNPISGHATLYWYQQILGQGPKLLIQFQNNGVVDDSQLPKDRFSAERLKGVDSTLKIQPAKLEDSAVYLCASSLGEGRRYKETQYFGPGTRLLVL.

This clonotype was found many times. The chain couples TRBV3-1 to TRBJ2-2; possibly TRBD2 for D (5 bases). V was cut by 6 bases and J by 4 bases, with 15 bases left in between. The CDR3 sequence is 15 residues long. CDR1 and CDR2 from the germline V gene are LGHDT and YNNKEL (reference sequence). For the CDR3, the DNA is TGTGCCAGCAGTTCCGTCCGGGCGGGCACCGGGGAGCTGTTTTTT. Residues: CASSSVRAGTGELFF.

This clonotype appeared many times. The junction differs from germline at one of its ends, possibly a read error. The chain recombines TRBV12-3 or TRBV12-4 with TRBJ2-5, with D possibly called TRBD1 or TRBD2 (5 bases each). The CDR3 is made up of 14 amino acids. CDR3 DNA sequence: TGTGCCAGCACCTGGGGCAGGGACCAAGGGACCCAGTACTTC. Protein: CASTWGRDQGTQYF.

CDR3 in amino acids: CASSLTTGTISYEQYF. Here the CDR3 DNA reads TGCGCCAGCAGCTTGACCACAGGCACCATCTCCTACGAGCAGTACTTC. The chain is built from TRBV5-1 and TRBJ2-7; possibly TRBD1 for D (5 bases). The V end lost 1 base, the J end lost 0 bases, and 14 bases lay between the germline ends. The V gene's germline CDR1 is SGHRS and CDR2 YFSETQ. The CDR3 length is 16 residues.

This clonotype came up many times. V and J are TRBV28 and TRBJ1-6; 8 bases map to TRBD1. Germline trimming cut 7 bases from V and 8 bases from J; bases unmatched to any gene: 10. The CDR3 extends over 15 amino acids. Germline lookup yields CDR1 MDHEN and CDR2 SYDVKM. CDR3 protein: CASTPLQGVYSPLHF. The CDR3 nucleotides are TGTGCCAGCACCCCCCTACAGGGGGTTTATTCACCCCTCCACTTT. Looking up the rest from reference TRBV28 and TRBJ1-6 gives the full variable domain: DVKVTQSSRYLVKRTGEKVFLECVQDMDHENMFWYRQDPGLGLRLIYFSYDVKMKEKGDIPEGYSVSREKKERFSLILESASTNQTSMYLCASTPLQGVYSPLHFGNGTRLTVT.

This clonotype was counted once. Since a much larger clone is just one base distant, this may be a read error. The rearrangement uses TRBV29-1 and TRBJ1-5, with TRBD1 as a possible D gene (6 bases). The germline CDR1 and CDR2 sequences are SQVTM and ANQGSEA. Trimming pared 5 bases from V and 9 bases from J, leaving 20 bases between. The length of the CDR3 is 14 residues. The chain's CDR3 is CSVRLGGQGRPQHF. DNA of the CDR3: TGCAGCGTTCGTTTGGGGGGGCAGGGGCGGCCCCAGCATTTT.

This clonotype appeared many times. The CDR3 reads CASRSQGNTEAFF. CDR3 DNA sequence: TGTGCCAGCAGGAGTCAAGGGAACACTGAAGCTTTCTTT. This chain joins TRBV12-3 or TRBV12-4 and TRBJ1-1; D unclear. The CDR3 runs to 13 residues. The V end lost 6 bases, the J end lost 1 base, and 9 bases lay between the germline ends.

In its sample, this clonotype was seen many times. V usage is TRBV6-1 and J usage is TRBJ1-1; D unresolved. V gave up 3 bases and J gave up 1 base, with 6 bases separating them. The germline gives CDR1 MNHNS, CDR2 SASEGT. The CDR3 runs 13 residues. In nucleotides, the CDR3 is TGTGCCAGCAGTGATAGTGCGAACACTGAAGCTTTCTTT. It is translated as CASSDSANTEAFF.

There are many counts of this clonotype. The J gene is TRBJ2-7, the V gene TRBV7-8, with D possibly matching TRBD2 (6 bases). V lost 1 base and J lost 6, with 16 bases in between. CDR1 is SGHVS, CDR2 FQNEAQ, per germline. The CDR3 extends over 15 amino acids. As DNA, the CDR3 is TGTGCCAGCAGCTTAGTTGCGGGGTATAACAGCGAGCAGTACTTC. The encoded protein is CASSLVAGYNSEQYF.

There are many counts of this clonotype. The chain links TRBV12-3 or TRBV12-4 to TRBJ2-1; no firm D call. The CDR3 consists of 14 residues. V was cut by 0 bases and J by 4 bases, with 7 bases left in between. The CDR3 sequence is CASSLAQLYNEQFF. The DNA of the CDR3 is TGTGCCAGCAGTTTAGCACAGCTATACAATGAGCAGTTCTTC.

There are many counts of this clonotype. The chain joins TRBV20-1 to TRBJ2-3; D tentatively fits TRBD1 or TRBD2 (5 bases each). V dropped 3 bases and J dropped 2 bases, with 18 bases sitting between them. Looked up from germline, CDR1 is DFQATT and CDR2 is SNEGSKA (reference sequence). The CDR3 is 16 amino acids. The CDR3, as DNA: TGCAGTGCTAGCTCGAGAGCGAGGGGCAACACAGATACGCAGTATTTT. Its translation: CSASSRARGNTDTQYF.

Ten or more counts support this clonotype. The J gene is TRBJ2-3, the V gene TRBV27; D tentatively fits TRBD1 or TRBD2 (5 bases each). Trimming left V 1 base short and J 2 bases short, with 7 bases between. The CDR3 runs to 14 residues. From germline, CDR1 is MNHEY and CDR2 SMNVEV (reference sequence). The CDR3 DNA is TGTGCCAGCAGTTTATTCGGGACCACAGATACGCAGTATTTT. It encodes CASSLFGTTDTQYF.

A few counts support this clonotype. The chain is built from TRBV6-6 and TRBJ2-1; D possibly uses TRBD1 or TRBD2 (6 bases each). The CDR3 is 18 residues long. Germline V lookup: CDR1 MNHNY, CDR2 SVGAGI (reference sequence). The V end lost 2 bases, the J end lost 1 base, and 18 bases lay between the germline ends. CDR3 in DNA: TGTGCCAGCAGTTACACCTACTCTAGGAGGGGGTCCTACAATGAGCAGTTCTTC. This gives the protein CASSYTYSRRGSYNEQFF.

There are a few counts of this clonotype. V usage is TRBV19 and J usage is TRBJ2-7; 9 bases are shared with TRBD1. V was pared by 7 bases and J by 4 bases, with 5 bases of the junction left unmatched. The CDR3 length is 13 residues. Germline V lookup: CDR1 LNHDA, CDR2 SQIVND (reference sequence). The chain's CDR3 is CASTGTGPYEQYF. CDR3 coding DNA: TGTGCCAGTACCGGGACAGGGCCATACGAGCAGTACTTC.

The chain couples TRBV9 to TRBJ2-7; TRBD2 agrees at 12 bases. Per germline, CDR1 SGDLS and CDR2 YYNGEE. This CDR3 is 14 amino acids long. The ends lost 4 bases at V and 6 bases at J; junction bases unmatched: 5. The CDR3 DNA sequence: TGTGCCAGCAGCCCACTAGCGGGAGGATCCGAGCAGTACTTC. Its protein product is CASSPLAGGSEQYF.

This clonotype was recorded at least ten times. The rearrangement uses TRBV4-1 and TRBJ2-1; 11 positions match TRBD2. V trimming: 4 bases; J trimming: 6 bases; junction bases outside the gene matches: 5. This CDR3 is 15 amino acids long. CDR1 and CDR2 from the germline V gene are MGHRA and YSYEKL. CDR3 in DNA: TGCGCCAGCAGCCCACAGACTAGCGGGGCCAATGAGCAGTTCTTC. As protein: CASSPQTSGANEQFF.

CDR3 protein: CASSEAIPLAKNIQYF. In DNA form, the CDR3 reads TGTGCCAGCAGTGAAGCTATCCCCTTAGCCAAAAACATTCAGTACTTC. This rearrangement joins TRBV2 to TRBJ2-4; no firm D call. With 0 bases removed from V and 0 bases from J, the gap between germline ends came to 9 bases. The length of the CDR3 is 16 residues. In germline, CDR1 is SNHLY, CDR2 FYNNEI.

This clonotype came up many times. The chain uses TRBV24-1 and TRBJ2-2, with 7 bases that match TRBD2. V shed 10 bases and J 0 bases; nucleotides not matched to a gene: 4. The CDR3 loop spans 14 amino acids. Germline V lookup: CDR1 KGHDR, CDR2 SFDVKD. The CDR3 region is CATRRGANTGELFF. The CDR3 DNA sequence: TGTGCCACTCGACGGGGGGCGAACACCGGGGAGCTGTTTTTT.

At least ten counts were recorded for this clonotype. CDR3 DNA: TGTGCCAGCAGGGAGGGACTGGACACCGGGGAGCTGTTTTTT. Protein product: CASREGLDTGELFF. The chain joins TRBV2 to TRBJ2-2; a possible D gene is TRBD2 (6 bases). V was clipped by 6 bases and J by 3 bases, with 11 bases between them. This CDR3 region has 14 residues. Germline V gene data show CDR1 as SNHLY and CDR2 as FYNNEI.